The next 30 T cell receptor beta chains were all read from a single sample in a study of blood T cell repertoires in COVID-19. Clones were read by immunoSEQ multiplex PCR, and TCRdb kept only the in-frame ones, dropping some. Among over 450,000 clones listed, about 89% were seen once. Input material: peripheral blood. The receptors come from a woman between 50 and 59 years old with COVID-19, enrolled during active disease.

This chain links TRBV11-2 with TRBJ2-3, with 11 bases matching TRBD2. Germline V gene data show CDR1 as SGHAT and CDR2 as FQNNGV. This CDR3 region has 14 residues. Trimming removed 8 bases from V and 1 base from J; junction bases left unmatched: 2. The CDR3 protein is CASWGLAGTDTQYF. The DNA of the CDR3 is TGTGCCAGCTGGGGACTAGCGGGCACAGATACGCAGTATTTT.

V usage is TRBV30 and J usage is TRBJ1-5, with D tentatively TRBD1 (6 bases). CDR1 GTSNPN and CDR2 SVGIG come from the germline V gene (reference sequence). Trimming took 3 bases from V and 7 from J, leaving 19 bases between them. CDR3 length equals 15 residues. CDR3 DNA sequence: TGTGCCTGGAGCCTATTACGGGACACAGGGCAGCCCCAGCATTTT. Its protein product is CAWSLLRDTGQPQHF. Filled out from reference TRBV30 and TRBJ1-5, the complete variable domain reads SQTIHQWPATLVQPVGSPLSLECTVEGTSNPNLYWYRQAAGRGLQLLFYSVGIGQISSEVPQNLSASRPQDRQFILSSKKLLLSDSGFYLCAWSLLRDTGQPQHFGDGTRLSIL.

V is TRBV20-1 and J is TRBJ2-3; the D is unclear. This CDR3 is built from 11 residues. With 5 bases removed from V and 2 bases from J, the gap between germline ends came to 5 bases. Per germline, CDR1 DFQATT and CDR2 SNEGSKA (reference sequence). CDR3 nucleotides: TGCAGTGCTCCCCACACAGATACGCAGTATTTT. This translates into CSAPHTDTQYF.

In regard to this clone: At the DNA level, this CDR3 is encoded by other sequences in the same sample as well. The V gene is TRBV2, the J gene TRBJ1-5; D unresolved. The CDR3 has 13 amino acids. Per the germline V gene, CDR1 is SNHLY and CDR2 is FYNNEI. V was trimmed by 4 bases and J by 1 base, leaving 5 bases between them. For the CDR3, the DNA is TGTGCCAGCAGTGGAGGCAGCAATCAGCCCCAGCATTTT. Its protein product is CASSGGSNQPQHF.

The chain carries TRBV18 and TRBJ1-1; 7 bases agree with TRBD1. Germline V gene lookup returns CDR1 KGHSH and CDR2 LQKENI. CDR3 length: 12 amino acids. The junction had 8 bases not matched to a gene; V was cut back by 5 bases and J by 11 bases. The CDR3 is CASSRGREVAFF. The DNA of the CDR3 is TGTGCCAGCTCAAGGGGGCGCGAAGTTGCTTTCTTT.

The table lists this clone with a count of one. The gene calls are TRBV7-8 and TRBJ2-1, with D possibly TRBD2 on 6 matching bases. Germline values: CDR1 SGHVS, CDR2 FQNEAQ. Between the trimmed V and J ends, which lost 5 bases and 1 base, there was a span of 12 bases. CDR3 length: 15 residues. The CDR3 nucleotides are TGTGCCAGCAGCCCCGGTGGGACTTCCTACAATGAGCAGTTCTTC. Translating gives CASSPGGTSYNEQFF.

CDR3 amino acids: CSVTIGNTEAFF. The CDR3 bases are TGCAGCGTGACTATTGGGAACACTGAAGCTTTCTTT. This rearrangement joins TRBV29-1 to TRBJ1-1; D is uncertain. Trimming removed 6 bases at V and 1 base at J, with 9 bases between. The CDR3 runs to 12 residues. Per germline, CDR1 SQVTM and CDR2 ANQGSEA.

This rearrangement joins TRBV2 to TRBJ2-2; D is possibly TRBD2 (5 bases). V lost 11 bases and J 6 bases, leaving 22 bases between the germline ends. The CDR3 totals 15 residues. Germline V gene lookup returns CDR1 SNHLY and CDR2 FYNNEI. CDR3 residues: CAGSTPGKFPGELFF. The CDR3 nucleotides are TGTGCCGGGTCGACCCCCGGGAAATTTCCCGGGGAGCTGTTTTTT.

The chain has TRBV18 and TRBJ1-3; 12 bases agree with TRBD1. CDR3 length: 15 amino acids. The germline V gene encodes CDR1 KGHSH and CDR2 LQKENI. J lost 4 bases, V lost 3 bases, and 1 base had no gene match. CDR3 residues: CASSPGQGAGNTIYF. Here the CDR3 DNA reads TGTGCCAGCTCACCGGGACAGGGGGCAGGAAACACCATATATTTT.

The chain employs TRBV7-3 and TRBJ1-5; 9 bases are shared with TRBD1. From germline, CDR1 is SGHTA and CDR2 FQGTGA. Germline trimming cut 5 bases from V and 6 bases from J; bases unmatched to any gene: 8. The CDR3 totals 15 residues. In DNA, the CDR3 is TGTGCCAGCAGCCTACAGGGGGCGCCCCCTCAGCCCCAGCATTTT. Protein sequence: CASSLQGAPPQPQHF.

This clone has just a few counts. The J gene is TRBJ2-7, the V gene TRBV29-1; perhaps TRBD1 as D (5 bases). Looked up from germline, CDR1 is SQVTM and CDR2 is ANQGSEA. Trimming removed 4 bases from V and 5 bases from J, with 15 bases in between. The CDR3 loop spans 13 amino acids. The CDR3 nucleotides are TGCAGCGTTGGCCGGCCAGGGCCTGACGAGCAGTACTTC. Its translation: CSVGRPGPDEQYF.

J is TRBJ2-2 and V is TRBV19; D gene ambiguous. The CDR3 is made up of 13 amino acids. Trimming removed 5 bases from V and 3 bases from J, with 7 bases in between. Germline V gives CDR1 LNHDA, CDR2 SQIVND (reference sequence). The CDR3 region is CASSPQYTGELFF. DNA for the CDR3: TGTGCCAGTAGTCCTCAGTACACCGGGGAGCTGTTTTTT.

The chain couples TRBV2 to TRBJ1-2, with unresolved D. The CDR3 consists of 11 residues. The ends were cut back, 8 bases at V and 7 bases at J, with 11 bases in the middle. Germline CDR1 reads SNHLY; CDR2 reads FYNNEI. The CDR3: CASSRVSGYTF. In DNA, the CDR3 is TGTGCCAGCTCACGGGTCTCTGGCTACACCTTC.

J is TRBJ2-7 and V is TRBV15; TRBD1 matches 8 bases. Germline V lookup: CDR1 LNHNV, CDR2 YYDKDF (reference sequence). CDR3 length: 16 amino acids. V trimming: 6 bases; J trimming: 4 bases; junction bases outside the gene matches: 14. The CDR3 DNA reads TGTGCCACCAGGGCCGGGCGCTCAGGGGGCGCGTACGAGCAGTACTTC. This gives the protein CATRAGRSGGAYEQYF.

V and J are TRBV9 and TRBJ2-7; TRBD2 aligns across 14 bases. Germline CDR1 is SGDLS and CDR2 is YYNGEE. Losses at the gene ends were 3 bases for V and 2 bases for J; bases not matched to a gene: 1. CDR3 length equals 15 residues. In DNA, the CDR3 is TGTGCCAGCAGCGGGGGACTAGCGGGGGCCTACGAGCAGTACTTC. Protein: CASSGGLAGAYEQYF.

This clone was recorded only once. J is TRBJ2-1 and V is TRBV5-4; perhaps TRBD1 as D (5 bases). Germline-derived CDR1 and CDR2 are SGHNT and YYREEE (reference sequence). V lost 1 base and J 7 bases, leaving 18 bases between the germline ends. The CDR3 covers 16 residues. The CDR3 protein is CASSLRGQPHPNEQFF. The CDR3 nucleotides are TGTGCCAGCAGCTTGAGGGGTCAGCCCCACCCTAATGAGCAGTTCTTC.

Remarks on this clone: The sample carries other DNA sequences with the same CDR3. This chain connects TRBV3-1 (or the pseudogene TRBV3-2) to TRBJ2-7; D uncertain. From germline, CDR1 is LGHDT and CDR2 YNNKEL (reference sequence). V lost 1 base to trimming and J lost 5 bases, with 6 bases between them. CDR3 length: 12 amino acids. In DNA form, the CDR3 reads TGTGCCAGCAGCCAAGGAGGAGACGAGCAGTACTTC. This gives the protein CASSQGGDEQYF.

This clone showed up just a few times. The V gene is TRBV2, the J gene TRBJ1-1; D is undetermined. Germline V gene lookup returns CDR1 SNHLY and CDR2 FYNNEI. V was shortened by 3 bases and J by 4 bases, with 6 bases between the two germline ends. The CDR3 is 12 amino acids. CDR3 nucleotides: TGTGCCAGCAGTGATGGAGTCACTGAAGCTTTCTTT. This encodes CASSDGVTEAFF.

This clone was found once. The chain employs TRBV27 and TRBJ2-3; D perhaps matches TRBD2 (6 bases). The CDR3 totals 12 residues. The germline V gene has CDR1 MNHEY and CDR2 SMNVEV (reference sequence). Trimming stripped 1 base from V and 10 bases from J, with 9 bases between. The CDR3 DNA is TGTGCCAGCAGTTTATTGGGGGGTGCGCAGTATTTT. Its protein is CASSLLGGAQYF.

V is TRBV27 and J is TRBJ1-5, with 8 positions matching TRBD1. Germline V gene lookup returns CDR1 MNHEY and CDR2 SMNVEV (reference sequence). The junction had 6 bases not matched to a gene; V was cut back by 4 bases and J by 4 bases. The CDR3 consists of 15 residues. As DNA, the CDR3 is TGTGCCAGCAGTTCACGGACAGGGACAAATCAGCCCCAGCATTTT. Its translation is CASSSRTGTNQPQHF.

J is TRBJ2-1 and V is TRBV11-2, with D possibly matching TRBD2 (6 bases). The germline CDR1 and CDR2 sequences are SGHAT and FQNNGV. Trimming shortened V by 5 bases and J by 1 base, and 15 bases separated the two germline ends. The CDR3 loop spans 16 amino acids. Here the CDR3 reads CASSPRGVRSYNEQFF. DNA for the CDR3: TGTGCCAGCAGCCCCCGCGGGGTCCGTTCCTACAATGAGCAGTTCTTC.

CDR3 sequence: CASSVLDRDRVGYGYTF. As DNA, the CDR3 is TGTGCCAGCAGCGTCCTCGACCGGGACAGGGTGGGATATGGCTACACCTTC. The J gene is TRBJ1-2, the V gene TRBV9, with 9 bases lining up with TRBD1. CDR1 and CDR2 from the germline V gene are SGDLS and YYNGEE. J gave up 5 bases and V 2 bases, and 13 bases lay outside the gene matches. This CDR3 has 17 amino acids.

V is TRBV9 and J is TRBJ1-2; a weak D match, TRBD1 (6 bases). With 5 bases removed from V and 0 bases from J, the gap between germline ends came to 8 bases. This CDR3 comprises 13 residues. Germline V lookup: CDR1 SGDLS, CDR2 YYNGEE. Here the CDR3 DNA reads TGTGCCAGCAGAGGACAGTCTAACTATGGCTACACCTTC. This translates into CASRGQSNYGYTF. The complete variable domain, with remaining parts taken from reference TRBV9 and TRBJ1-2, reads DSGVTQTPKHLITATGQRVTLRCSPRSGDLSVYWYQQSLDQGLQFLIQYYNGEERAKGNILERFSAQQFPDLHSELNLSSLELGDSALYFCASRGQSNYGYTFGSGTRLTVV.

V usage is TRBV6-6 and J usage is TRBJ1-6, with TRBD1 matching over 8 bases. Germline CDR1 and CDR2: MNHNY and SVGAGI (reference sequence). This CDR3 spans 13 amino acids. After removal of 8 bases from V and 8 bases from J, the junction contained 5 bases not matched to a gene. The CDR3 DNA reads as TGTGCCAGCGGTGACAGGGGCTATTCACCCCTCCACTTT. Its protein product is CASGDRGYSPLHF.

This chain links TRBV5-4 with TRBJ2-1, with D maybe TRBD2 (6 bases). The CDR3 loop spans 16 amino acids. CDR1 is SGHNT, CDR2 YYREEE, per germline (reference sequence). V gave up 0 bases and J gave up 3 bases, with 13 bases separating them. CDR3 in amino acids: CASSLGGGDNYNEQFF. In DNA form, the CDR3 reads TGTGCCAGCAGCTTGGGCGGCGGGGATAACTACAATGAGCAGTTCTTC. Full variable domain (rest looked up from reference TRBV5-4 and TRBJ2-1): ETGVTQSPTHLIKTRGQQVTLRCSSQSGHNTVSWYQQALGQGPQFIFQYYREEENGRGNFPPRFSGLQFPNYSSELNVNALELDDSALYLCASSLGGGDNYNEQFFGPGTRLTVL.

This chain uses TRBV2 with TRBJ1-2; D not certain. Germline CDR1 reads SNHLY; CDR2 reads FYNNEI. V was clipped by 3 bases and J by 8 bases, with 10 bases between them. The CDR3 is 12 residues long. The CDR3 region is CASSERARGYTF. DNA for the CDR3: TGTGCCAGCAGTGAGCGGGCGCGAGGCTACACCTTC. Looking up the rest from reference TRBV2 and TRBJ1-2 gives the full variable domain: EPEVTQTPSHQVTQMGQEVILRCVPISNHLYFYWYRQILGQKVEFLVSFYNNEISEKSEIFDDQFSVERPDGSNFTLKIRSTKLEDSAMYFCASSERARGYTFGSGTRLTVV.

This chain joins TRBV6-5 and TRBJ2-7; D gene ambiguous. The germline V gene has CDR1 MNHEY and CDR2 SVGAGI. The CDR3 is 15 residues long. The V end was cut by 6 bases, the J end by 0 bases, with 15 bases between. The CDR3 coding sequence is TGTGCCAGCAGCCTTCGTCATCCGAGCTCCTACGAGCAGTACTTC. As protein: CASSLRHPSSYEQYF.

The CDR3 DNA reads as TGTGCCAGCAGCCAAGAACGGTCCTTTGTCAATCAGCCCCAGCATTTT. It is translated as CASSQERSFVNQPQHF. V usage is TRBV4-2 and J usage is TRBJ1-5; D remains unclear. The CDR3 consists of 16 residues. Per the germline V gene, CDR1 is LGHNA and CDR2 is YNFKEQ. The V end lost 0 bases, the J end lost 3 bases, and 12 bases lay between the germline ends.

This clone came up a few times. CDR3 DNA sequence: TGTGCCAGCAGTCCCAGGGGCCTGACCTACGAGCAGTACTTC. Its translation is CASSPRGLTYEQYF. The chain carries TRBV28 and TRBJ2-7; tentatively, D is TRBD1 (6 bases). The CDR3 contains 14 residues. Germline assignment: CDR1 MDHEN and CDR2 SYDVKM. V was cut by 5 bases and J by 2 bases, with 13 bases left in between.

The chain has TRBV5-1 and TRBJ2-1; D may be TRBD1 (6 bases). The V gene's germline CDR1 is SGHRS and CDR2 YFSETQ. The CDR3 sequence is 17 residues long. Trimming took 0 bases from V and 0 from J, leaving 13 bases between them. This chain's CDR3 is CASSLEVGAASYNEQFF. In DNA, the CDR3 is TGCGCCAGCAGCTTGGAAGTGGGGGCAGCCTCCTACAATGAGCAGTTCTTC.